The source of this T cell receptor (beta chain) is a study of blood T cells in healthy people across ages. This clonotype has only one observation. Its antigen is not identified. A second PCR, run for roughly 6 to 11 cycles, used a sample-barcoded 5' primer plus a J-beta primer mix. TCRdb independently ran MiXCR on the 5' RACE reads; one entry per CDR3 protein. The sample contains about 750,000 distinct CDR3 sequences, approximately 53% of which appear only once. General study points: Long-lived and aged donors differed, with more naive CD4+ cells and higher diversity in the long-lived. Those diversity estimates obtained from one million T cells were thought to be underestimates.

The CDR3 has 19 residues. J gave up 0 bases and V 6 bases, and 13 bases lay outside the gene matches. Germline values: CDR1 DFQATT, CDR2 SNEGSKA (reference sequence). Donors were healthy Caucasian individuals from Russia aged about 6 to 100. The receptor's source is a man at least 80 years old in good health. The source material was blood. The genes are TRBV20-1 and TRBJ2-1; the match to TRBD2 covers 14 bases. The CDR3 DNA is TGCAGTGCCAAAGGGGGACTAGCGGGAGTCTGGAGCTCCTACAATGAGCAGTTCTTC. This sequence encodes CSAKGGLAGVWSSYNEQFF.